The 7 T cell receptor beta chains below come from one sample, sequenced in a study of blood T cell repertoires in COVID-19 (dated by TCRdb to 2020 to 2022). Library prep was done by the immunoSEQ multiplex PCR assay. TCRdb limited this immuneACCESS table to in-frame rearrangements with V and J called. A share of clones is missing; checked studies link under half to unresolved V genes, and the rest is unexplained. Across this sample there are around 250,000 clones, with 85% to 90% seen only once. Clones ranked in the top ten supply under 2.5% of the sample. The sequencing sample was made of peripheral blood. The receptors originated from a woman aged 60 to 75 with COVID-19, enrolled during active disease.

This rearrangement joins TRBV5-1 to TRBJ1-2; D is undetermined. Germline CDR1 is SGHRS and CDR2 is YFSETQ. V was pared by 5 bases and J by 3 bases, with 20 bases between. The length of the CDR3 is 16 residues. The CDR3 coding sequence is TGCGCCAGCAGACTTGGTACCCTGGGAGAGGACTATGGCTACACCTTC. The encoded protein is CASRLGTLGEDYGYTF.

V and J are TRBV19 and TRBJ1-5, with 7 bases aligning to TRBD1. With V trimmed by 4 bases and J by 7 bases, 7 bases remained unmatched. Per the germline V gene, CDR1 is LNHDA and CDR2 is SQIVND (reference sequence). The CDR3 loop spans 14 amino acids. This chain's CDR3 is CASSKTGVGQPQHF. CDR3 DNA: TGTGCCAGTAGTAAAACAGGGGTTGGCCAGCCCCAGCATTTT.

This chain links TRBV5-6 with TRBJ1-6; weak D call: TRBD1 (5 bases). This CDR3 comprises 16 residues. Trimming stripped 4 bases from V and 0 bases from J, with 11 bases between. Germline values: CDR1 SGHDT, CDR2 YYEEEE. CDR3 sequence reads: CASSGRGSSYNSPLHF. CDR3 in DNA: TGTGCCAGCAGCGGGCGGGGGAGCTCCTATAATTCACCCCTCCACTTT.

V is TRBV7-2 and J is TRBJ2-7, with TRBD2 as a possible D gene (5 bases). Trimming removed 1 base at V and 4 bases at J, with 8 bases between. The CDR3 spans 13 residues. The germline gives CDR1 SGHTA, CDR2 FQGNSA. The CDR3 protein is CASSLVPGYEQYF. The CDR3, as DNA: TGTGCCAGCAGCTTAGTTCCGGGGTACGAGCAGTACTTC.

As concerns this clone: In the same sample, other DNA sequences code for this CDR3. The V and J genes are TRBV12-3 or TRBV12-4 and TRBJ2-7; no clear D. The CDR3 length is 13 residues. V was trimmed by 3 bases and J by 2 bases, leaving 8 bases between them. The CDR3 sequence is CASSFSGTYEQYF. In DNA form, the CDR3 reads TGTGCCAGCAGTTTTTCGGGTACCTACGAGCAGTACTTC.

The rearrangement links TRBV18 to TRBJ2-5; 14 nucleotides line up with TRBD2. The CDR3 is 17 amino acids. Germline V gives CDR1 KGHSH, CDR2 LQKENI. Trimming took 3 bases from V and 0 from J; bases not matched to a gene: 3. Written as DNA, the CDR3 is TGTGCCAGCTCACCGGGACTAGCGGGGGTGTACCAAGAGACCCAGTACTTC. Residues: CASSPGLAGVYQETQYF.

The chain joins TRBV6-5 to TRBJ1-1, with 7 bases fitting TRBD1. Germline V CDR1 and CDR2: MNHEY, SVGAGI. V gave up 4 bases and J gave up 0 bases; unmatched junction bases: 5. The CDR3 is made up of 15 amino acids. This CDR3 reads CASSLSTGMNTEAFF. The CDR3 DNA reads TGTGCCAGCAGTTTATCGACAGGGATGAACACTGAAGCTTTCTTT.